Sequencing of this T cell receptor beta chain was carried out in a study of T cell responses to AZD1222 COVID-19 vaccine (dated by TCRdb to about 2021). About the study as a whole: AZD1222 recipients whose second dose came at about 4 weeks and those whose second dose came at about 12 weeks were combined into one group, since spike-specific TCR depth and breadth did not differ between the two schedules. A total of 230 to 250 trial participants underwent TCR sequencing, of whom more than 200 had received two doses of AZD1222 and around 25 had received two doses of the MenACWY control vaccine. Trial participants were enrolled into age subgroups of 18-55, 56-69 and 70-plus years, which contained about 150, 28 and 57 TCR-sequenced participants, respectively.

The sample's time point, from its label and the paper: baseline before first vaccination. The vaccinee samples were drawn from two UK trials, COV001 and COV002, one of which was a single-blind randomized controlled phase 2/3 trial testing AZD1222 (ChAdOx1 nCoV-19) in healthy adults. Trial participant PBMC samples were collected at day 0 and day 28 after the second dose for TCRbeta chain sequencing. The CDR3 regions of human TCRbeta chains were subjected to immunosequencing. The authors' analysis ran thus. Repertoire TCRs were checked for matches against a reference library of SARS-CoV-2-specific TCRs that had been generated using the MIRA antigen-specificity platform. Breadth meant the fraction of unique TCRs that were SARS-CoV-2-associated, whereas depth meant the fraction of total T cells that were SARS-CoV-2-associated. Using the MIRA data, each spike-specific TCR was assigned both to the spike region to which the TCR was reactive and to a CD4 or CD8 class. Log10-transformed breadth and depth values were compared by one-way ANOVA with Sidak's multiple comparisons tests. TCRdb re-hosts the immuneACCESS table, in-frame sequences only. Its copies lack some clones; in the studies checked, an unresolved V gene accounts for under half of them, and the cause for the rest is not known. That table is the source of V, J and clone size, and D and trimming were worked out from the DNA. This sample gives some 130,000 clones in total; roughly 93% of them show up just once. Roughly 5.6% of the sample belongs to the ten largest clones.

Sequences GTSNPN (CDR1) and SVGIG (CDR2) are obtained from the germline V gene (reference sequence). The cysteine opens and the phenylalanine closes a CDR3 of 13 amino acids. Only the CDR3 portion is preserved as DNA: 39 bases, with reading frame beginning at the first base. A distance of 14 bases separates the germline ends of V and J, which lose 2 bases and 7 bases respectively. Broader findings and caveats from the paper: In the small 56-69-year group, the increase in depth fell short of significance, most likely because of low power. Spike-specific TCR breadth and depth rose significantly after two AZD1222 doses compared with day 0 and with MenACWY recipients. Nearly half of unique spike-specific TCRs reportedly recognized epitopes outside regions mutated in the B.1.351 and B.1.1.7 variants. Participants were mostly white British and included more females than males, and it was suggested by the authors that clonal diversity may have been underestimated. Conclusions about previously exposed vaccinees are limited, since just a handful of AZD1222 recipients were seropositive for SARS-CoV-2 at baseline. Because no day 14 peak-response samples were available, repertoires were characterized only after the peak T cell response. Vaccine-associated CD4 TCRs spanned the whole spike protein, with dominant responses in regions 160-218 and 743-854.

A remark on this clone: Its antigen has not been determined. The sample holds no much larger clone one base away, and base qualities are not on file.

The TCR sequence derives from an adult in good health. This sample comprised peripheral blood, obtained on day 0 of AZD1222 vaccination. The chain is encoded by TRBV30 joined to TRBJ2-5, and the D gene may be TRBD1, 5 bases matching. In nucleotides, the sequence is TGTGCCTGGAGTCAGGGAACCGAGCGGACCCAGTACTTC. Translation gives CAWSQGTERTQYF. Here the CDR3 is joined to the reference TRBV30 and TRBJ2-5 genes, and the full variable domain is: SQTIHQWPATLVQPVGSPLSLECTVEGTSNPNLYWYRQAAGRGLQLLFYSVGIGQISSEVPQNLSASRPQDRQFILSSKKLLLSDSGFYLCAWSQGTERTQYFGPGTRLLVL.